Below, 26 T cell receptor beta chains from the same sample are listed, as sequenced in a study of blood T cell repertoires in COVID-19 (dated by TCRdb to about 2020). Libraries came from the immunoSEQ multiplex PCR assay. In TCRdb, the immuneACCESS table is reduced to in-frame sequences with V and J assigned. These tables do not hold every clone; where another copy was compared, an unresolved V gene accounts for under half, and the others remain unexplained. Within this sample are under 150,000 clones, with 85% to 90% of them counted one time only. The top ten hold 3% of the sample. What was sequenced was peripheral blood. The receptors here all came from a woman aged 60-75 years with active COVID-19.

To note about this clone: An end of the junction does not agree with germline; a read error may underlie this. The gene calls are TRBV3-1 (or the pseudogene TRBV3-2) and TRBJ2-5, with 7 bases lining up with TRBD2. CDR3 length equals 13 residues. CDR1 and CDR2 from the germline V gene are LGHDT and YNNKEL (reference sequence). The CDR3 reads CASSQNLAEACHF. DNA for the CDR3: TGTGCCAGCAGCCAAAACCTAGCGGAGGCGTGCCACTTC.

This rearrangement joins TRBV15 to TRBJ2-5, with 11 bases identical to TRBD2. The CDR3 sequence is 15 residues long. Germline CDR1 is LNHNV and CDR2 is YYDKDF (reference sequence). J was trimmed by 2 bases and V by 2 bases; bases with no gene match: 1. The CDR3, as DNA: TGTGCCACCAGCAGACTAGCGGGAGGTCAAGAGACCCAGTACTTC. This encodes CATSRLAGGQETQYF.

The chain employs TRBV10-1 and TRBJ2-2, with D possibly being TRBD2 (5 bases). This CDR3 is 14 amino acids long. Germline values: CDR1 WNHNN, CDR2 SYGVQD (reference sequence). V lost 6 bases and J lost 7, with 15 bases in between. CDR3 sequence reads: CASRTEERDGELFF. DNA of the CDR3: TGCGCCAGCAGGACGGAGGAACGGGACGGGGAGCTGTTTTTT.

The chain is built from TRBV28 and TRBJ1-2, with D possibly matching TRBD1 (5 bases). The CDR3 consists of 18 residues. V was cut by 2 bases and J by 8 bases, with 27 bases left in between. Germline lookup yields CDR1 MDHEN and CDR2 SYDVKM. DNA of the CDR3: TGTGCCAGCAGTTTACCACGCTGGGGCCAGGGAAAAGTAAACGGCTACACCTTC. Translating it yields CASSLPRWGQGKVNGYTF.

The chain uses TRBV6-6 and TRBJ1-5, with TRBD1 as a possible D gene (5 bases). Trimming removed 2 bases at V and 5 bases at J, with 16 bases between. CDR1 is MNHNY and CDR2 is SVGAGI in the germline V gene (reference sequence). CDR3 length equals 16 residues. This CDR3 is CASSYGFGRGDQPQHF. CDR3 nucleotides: TGTGCCAGCAGTTACGGGTTCGGGCGGGGCGATCAGCCCCAGCATTTT.

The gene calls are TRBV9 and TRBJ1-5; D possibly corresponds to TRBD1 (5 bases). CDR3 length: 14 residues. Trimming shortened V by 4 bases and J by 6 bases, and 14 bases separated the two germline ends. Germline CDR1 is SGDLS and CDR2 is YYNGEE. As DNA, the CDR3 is TGTGCCAGCAGCAAAGGGGTAGTGGGTCAGCCCCAGCATTTT. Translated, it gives CASSKGVVGQPQHF.

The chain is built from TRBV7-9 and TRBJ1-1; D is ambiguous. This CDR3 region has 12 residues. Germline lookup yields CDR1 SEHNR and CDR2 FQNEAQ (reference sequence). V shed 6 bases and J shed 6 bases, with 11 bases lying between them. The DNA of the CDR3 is TGTGCCAGCAGTCGCGATGTCGCTGAAGCTTTCTTT. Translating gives CASSRDVAEAFF.

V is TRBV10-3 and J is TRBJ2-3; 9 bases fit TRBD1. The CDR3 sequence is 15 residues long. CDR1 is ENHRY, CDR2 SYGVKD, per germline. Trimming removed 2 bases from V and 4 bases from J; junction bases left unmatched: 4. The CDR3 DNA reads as TGTGCCATCAGTGAGCTTACAGGGGGCGCAGATACGCAGTATTTT. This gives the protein CAISELTGGADTQYF.

This CDR3 is CASTWGQGLSEAFF. Written as DNA, the CDR3 is TGTGCCAGCACATGGGGACAGGGGCTTTCTGAAGCTTTCTTT. The chain joins TRBV5-8 to TRBJ1-1, with TRBD1 matching 10 bases. Germline loops: CDR1 SGHTS, CDR2 YDEGEE. V trimming: 6 bases; J trimming: 6 bases; junction bases outside the gene matches: 8. There are 14 residues in the CDR3.

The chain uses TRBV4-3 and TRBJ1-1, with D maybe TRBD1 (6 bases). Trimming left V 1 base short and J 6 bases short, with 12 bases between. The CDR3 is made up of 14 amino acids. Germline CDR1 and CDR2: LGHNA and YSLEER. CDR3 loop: CASSQVVQGAEAFF. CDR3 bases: TGCGCCAGCAGCCAAGTCGTACAGGGCGCTGAAGCTTTCTTT.

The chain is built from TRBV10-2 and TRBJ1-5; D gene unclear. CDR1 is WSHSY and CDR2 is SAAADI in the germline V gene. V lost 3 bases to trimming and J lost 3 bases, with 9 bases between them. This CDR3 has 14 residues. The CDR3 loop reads CASSETVINQPQHF. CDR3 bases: TGCGCCAGCAGTGAAACGGTAATCAATCAGCCCCAGCATTTT.

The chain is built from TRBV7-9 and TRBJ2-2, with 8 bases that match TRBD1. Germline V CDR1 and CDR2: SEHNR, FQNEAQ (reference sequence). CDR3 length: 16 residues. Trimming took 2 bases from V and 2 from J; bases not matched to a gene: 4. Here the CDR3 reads CASSLLGQGNTGELFF. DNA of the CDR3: TGTGCCAGCAGCTTACTTGGACAGGGTAACACCGGGGAGCTGTTTTTT.

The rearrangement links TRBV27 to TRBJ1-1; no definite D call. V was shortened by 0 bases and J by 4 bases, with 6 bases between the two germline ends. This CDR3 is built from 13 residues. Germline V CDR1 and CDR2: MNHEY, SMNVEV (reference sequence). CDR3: CASSLSRATEAFF. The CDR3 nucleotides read TGTGCCAGCAGTTTATCGAGAGCCACTGAAGCTTTCTTT.

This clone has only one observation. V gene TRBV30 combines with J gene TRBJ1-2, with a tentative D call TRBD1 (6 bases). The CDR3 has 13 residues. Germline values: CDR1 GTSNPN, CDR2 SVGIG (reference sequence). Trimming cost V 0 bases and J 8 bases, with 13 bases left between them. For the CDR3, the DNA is TGTGCCTGGAGTGTACGAACAGGGAAAGGCTACACCTTC. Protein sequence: CAWSVRTGKGYTF.

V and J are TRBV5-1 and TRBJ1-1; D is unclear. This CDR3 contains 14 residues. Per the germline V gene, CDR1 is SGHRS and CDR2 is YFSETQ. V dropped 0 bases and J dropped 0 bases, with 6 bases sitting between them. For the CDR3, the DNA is TGCGCCAGCAGCTTGGGTGAGCTGAACACTGAAGCTTTCTTT. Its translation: CASSLGELNTEAFF.

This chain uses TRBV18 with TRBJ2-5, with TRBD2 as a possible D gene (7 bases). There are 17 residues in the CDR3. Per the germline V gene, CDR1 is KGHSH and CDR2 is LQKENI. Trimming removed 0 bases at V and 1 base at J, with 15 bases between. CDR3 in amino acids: CASSPPRGGGAQETQYF. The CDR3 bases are TGTGCCAGCTCACCACCGAGAGGAGGGGGGGCCCAAGAGACCCAGTACTTC.

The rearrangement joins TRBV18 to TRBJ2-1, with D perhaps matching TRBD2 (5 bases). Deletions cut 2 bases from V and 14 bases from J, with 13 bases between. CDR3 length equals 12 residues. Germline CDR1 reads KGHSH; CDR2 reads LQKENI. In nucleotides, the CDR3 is TGTGCCAGCTCACCAGAGGGTAGAGCTGAGTTCTTC. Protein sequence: CASSPEGRAEFF.

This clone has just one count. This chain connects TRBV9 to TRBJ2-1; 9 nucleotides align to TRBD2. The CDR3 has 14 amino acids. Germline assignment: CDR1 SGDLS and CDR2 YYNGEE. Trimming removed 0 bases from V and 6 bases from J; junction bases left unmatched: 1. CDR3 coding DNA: TGTGCCAGCAGCGTAGGACTAGCGGCCAATGAGCAGTTCTTC. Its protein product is CASSVGLAANEQFF. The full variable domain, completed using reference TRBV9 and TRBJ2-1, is DSGVTQTPKHLITATGQRVTLRCSPRSGDLSVYWYQQSLDQGLQFLIQYYNGEERAKGNILERFSAQQFPDLHSELNLSSLELGDSALYFCASSVGLAANEQFFGPGTRLTVL.

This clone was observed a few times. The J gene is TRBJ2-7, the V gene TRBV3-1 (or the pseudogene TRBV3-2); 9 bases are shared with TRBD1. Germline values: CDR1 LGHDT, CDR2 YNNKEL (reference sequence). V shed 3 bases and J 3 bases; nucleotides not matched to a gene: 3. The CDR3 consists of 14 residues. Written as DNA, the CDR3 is TGTGCCAGCAGCCACATGGGACAGGGCTACGAGCAGTACTTC. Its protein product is CASSHMGQGYEQYF.

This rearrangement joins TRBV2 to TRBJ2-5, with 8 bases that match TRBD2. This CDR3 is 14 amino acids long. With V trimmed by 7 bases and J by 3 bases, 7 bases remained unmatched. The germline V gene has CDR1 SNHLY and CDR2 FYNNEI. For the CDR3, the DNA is TGTGCCAGCATCAGAGCGGGGGCTAAAGAGACCCAGTACTTC. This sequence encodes CASIRAGAKETQYF.

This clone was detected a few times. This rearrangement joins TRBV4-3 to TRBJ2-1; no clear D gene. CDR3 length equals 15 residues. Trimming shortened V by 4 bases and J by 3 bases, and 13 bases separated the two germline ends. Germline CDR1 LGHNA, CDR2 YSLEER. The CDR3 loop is CASSRAGLGYNEQFF. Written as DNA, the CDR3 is TGCGCCAGCAGCCGAGCTGGGCTCGGCTACAATGAGCAGTTCTTC.

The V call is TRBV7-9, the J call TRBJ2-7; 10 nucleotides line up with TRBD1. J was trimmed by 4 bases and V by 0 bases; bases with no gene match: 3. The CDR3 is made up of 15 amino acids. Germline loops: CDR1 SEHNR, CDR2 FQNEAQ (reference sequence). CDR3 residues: CASSLADRGTYEQYF. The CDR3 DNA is TGTGCCAGCAGCTTAGCGGACAGGGGGACGTACGAGCAGTACTTC.

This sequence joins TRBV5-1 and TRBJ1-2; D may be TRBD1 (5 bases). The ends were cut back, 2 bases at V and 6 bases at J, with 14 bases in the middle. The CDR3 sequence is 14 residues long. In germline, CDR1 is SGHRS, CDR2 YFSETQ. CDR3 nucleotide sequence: TGCGCCAGCAGCTTAGGCAGGGCGGTTGATGGCTACACCTTC. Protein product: CASSLGRAVDGYTF.

This CDR3 is CASSFEFVAGVIGDTQYF. The CDR3 nucleotides read TGTGCCAGCAGCTTCGAATTCGTAGCGGGAGTAATAGGAGATACGCAGTATTTT. This chain links TRBV7-2 with TRBJ2-3, with 9 bases aligning to TRBD2. Germline trimming cut 3 bases from V and 5 bases from J; bases unmatched to any gene: 15. Germline CDR1 reads SGHTA; CDR2 reads FQGNSA. This CDR3 comprises 18 residues.

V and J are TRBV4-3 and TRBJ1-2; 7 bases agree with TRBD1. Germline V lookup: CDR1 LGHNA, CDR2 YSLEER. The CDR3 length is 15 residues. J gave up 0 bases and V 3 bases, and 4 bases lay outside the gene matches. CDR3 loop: CASSHRQGTNYGYTF. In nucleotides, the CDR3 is TGCGCCAGCAGCCATAGACAGGGTACTAACTATGGCTACACCTTC.

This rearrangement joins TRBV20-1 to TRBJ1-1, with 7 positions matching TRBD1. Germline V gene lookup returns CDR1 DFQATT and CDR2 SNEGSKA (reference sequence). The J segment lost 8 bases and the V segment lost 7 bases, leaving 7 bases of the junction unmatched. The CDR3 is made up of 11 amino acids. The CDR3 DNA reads TGCAGTGTCGACAGGGACCCAGAAGCTTTCTTT. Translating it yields CSVDRDPEAFF.